This TCR beta chain was sequenced for a study of T-cell memory formation after mild COVID-19. In the study overall: TCR clusters mostly belonged to single donors.

Study observations and caveats: Cross-reactive memory seemingly joined, as some responding clones were found in pre-infection memory. Later expanders leaned CD4+, whereas clones that contracted between day 15 and 85 were balanced CD4/CD8.

Amplification by 5'RACE using constant-segment primers produced TCR alpha and TCR beta cDNA libraries that carried sample barcodes and UMIs. TCRdb re-called the 5' RACE reads through MiXCR, storing one row per CDR3 protein. The sample contains 540,000 or so distinct CDR3 sequences, about 20% of which appear only once. Of note for this clonotype: What it recognizes is unknown. Relative to the germline gene, one junction end is altered; a read error may explain this.

The CDR3 totals 14 residues. V gene TRBV12-3 or TRBV12-4 combines with J gene TRBJ1-5; weak D call: TRBD1 (5 bases). This TCR came from an adult woman who had mild COVID-19 (a few samples of this study predate the infection). Cell type and time point are not known. What was sequenced was PBMCs or a T cell subset sorted from them (not recorded which). The CDR3 nucleotides read TGTGACAGCAGCCCGGGGACCGGGAGTCAGCCCCAGCATTTT. Its translation is CDSSPGTGSQPQHF.